Listed here is a single T cell receptor (beta chain). Its antigen is unidentified. This specimen belongs to a study of radiation and T cells in renal cell carcinoma. Regarding the study as a whole: Baseline intratumoral clonotype presence is unknown without pretreatment biopsies.

Per germline, CDR1 SEHNR and CDR2 FQNEAQ (reference sequence). The length of the CDR3 is 14 residues. Trimming took 7 bases from V and 3 from J, leaving 15 bases between them. Documented time point: blood 4 weeks post-SBRT, at nephrectomy. As to treatment: 15 Gy SBRT to primary tumor, nephrectomy 4 weeks later. Nephrectomy followed 15 Gy stereotactic body radiation by 4 weeks. Serial blood draws occurred at baseline and 2 and 4 weeks post-SBRT. This renal cell carcinoma was of the clear cell type. TCRdb keeps only in-frame clones here, not all; method: immunoSEQ multiplex PCR. This sample has around 170,000 clones, with 88% found just once.

Sequencing was performed on blood, taken from a patient whose treatment included radiotherapy and nephrectomy. This receptor was taken from a woman between 45 and 65 years old with renal cell carcinoma. The rearrangement links TRBV7-9 to TRBJ1-2, with D possibly being TRBD1 (5 bases). This CDR3 reads CASTLTGAYYGYTF. CDR3 nucleotides: TGTGCCAGCACCCTTACCGGGGCCTACTATGGCTACACCTTC.